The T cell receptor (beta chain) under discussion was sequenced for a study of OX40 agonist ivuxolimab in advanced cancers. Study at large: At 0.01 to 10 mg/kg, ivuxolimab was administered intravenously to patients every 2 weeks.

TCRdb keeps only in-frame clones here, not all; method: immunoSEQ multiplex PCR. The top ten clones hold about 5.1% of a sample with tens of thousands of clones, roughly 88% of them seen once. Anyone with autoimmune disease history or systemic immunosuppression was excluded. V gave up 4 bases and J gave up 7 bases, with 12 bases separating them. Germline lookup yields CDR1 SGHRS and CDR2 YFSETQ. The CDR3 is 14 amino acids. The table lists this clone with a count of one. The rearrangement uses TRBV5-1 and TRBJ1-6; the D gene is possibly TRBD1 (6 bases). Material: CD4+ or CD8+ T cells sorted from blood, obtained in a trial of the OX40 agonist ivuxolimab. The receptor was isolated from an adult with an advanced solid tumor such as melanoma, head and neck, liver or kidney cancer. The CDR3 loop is CASSQQGGNSPLHF. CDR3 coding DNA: TGCGCCAGCAGCCAACAGGGAGGGAATTCACCCCTCCACTTT. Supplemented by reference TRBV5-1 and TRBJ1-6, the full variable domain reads KAGVTQTPRYLIKTRGQQVTLSCSPISGHRSVSWYQQTPGQGLQFLFEYFSETQRNKGNFPGRFSGRQFSNSRSEMNVSTLELGDSALYLCASSQQGGNSPLHFGNGTRLTVT.